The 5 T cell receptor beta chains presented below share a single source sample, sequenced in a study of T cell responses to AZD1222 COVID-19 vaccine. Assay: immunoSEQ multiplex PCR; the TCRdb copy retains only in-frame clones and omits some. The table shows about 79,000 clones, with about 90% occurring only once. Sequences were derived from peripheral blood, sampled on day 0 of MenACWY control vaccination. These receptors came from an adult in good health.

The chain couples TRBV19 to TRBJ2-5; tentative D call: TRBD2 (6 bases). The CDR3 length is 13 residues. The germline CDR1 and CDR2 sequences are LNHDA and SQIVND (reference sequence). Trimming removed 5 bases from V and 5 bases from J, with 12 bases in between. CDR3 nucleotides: TGTGCCAGTAGTGGCCGGGGGTATGAGACCCAGTACTTC. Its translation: CASSGRGYETQYF.

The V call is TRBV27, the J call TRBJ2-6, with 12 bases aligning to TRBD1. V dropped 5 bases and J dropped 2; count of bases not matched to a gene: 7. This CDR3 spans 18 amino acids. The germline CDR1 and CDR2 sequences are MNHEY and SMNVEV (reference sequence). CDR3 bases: TGTGCCAGCAGTGCCGGGACAGGGGGCGCCCCTGGGGCCAACGTCCTGACTTTC. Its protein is CASSAGTGGAPGANVLTF.

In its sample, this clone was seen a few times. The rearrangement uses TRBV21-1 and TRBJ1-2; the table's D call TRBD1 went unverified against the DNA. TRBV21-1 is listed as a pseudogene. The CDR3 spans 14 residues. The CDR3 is CASILRIANYGYTF. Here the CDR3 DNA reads TGTGCCAGCATTCTCAGGATAGCTAACTATGGCTACACCTTC.

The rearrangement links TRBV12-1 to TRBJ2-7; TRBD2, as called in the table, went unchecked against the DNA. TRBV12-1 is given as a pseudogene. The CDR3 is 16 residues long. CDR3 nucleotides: TGTGCCAGCAGCCACAAACCTAGGAAGAAAACCTACGAGCAGTACTTC. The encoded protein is CASSHKPRKKTYEQYF.

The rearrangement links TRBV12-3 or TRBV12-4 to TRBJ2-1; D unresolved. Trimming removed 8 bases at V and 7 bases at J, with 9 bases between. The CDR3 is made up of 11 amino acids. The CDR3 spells CASSLGNEQFF. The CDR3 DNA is TGTGCCAGCTCTCTTGGGAATGAGCAGTTCTTC.